These 28 T cell receptor beta chains were sequenced from one sample in a study of OX40 agonist ivuxolimab in advanced cancers. Method: immunoSEQ multiplex PCR; TCRdb's copy keeps in-frame clones and lacks some. This table has some 74,000 clones, 86% appearing once. The source was CD4+ or CD8+ T cells sorted from blood, collected in a trial of the OX40 agonist ivuxolimab. The receptors stem from an adult with an advanced solid tumor such as melanoma, head and neck, liver or kidney cancer.

In the case of this clone: The same CDR3 can be traced to other DNA sequences in this sample. This chain links TRBV5-1 with TRBJ2-5; 14 positions match TRBD2. Per the germline V gene, CDR1 is SGHRS and CDR2 is YFSETQ. J was trimmed by 2 bases and V by 0 bases; bases with no gene match: 3. CDR3 size: 17 residues. The CDR3, as DNA: TGCGCCAGCAGCTTGGCCGGGACTAGCGGGGGTCAAGAGACCCAGTACTTC. It yields the protein CASSLAGTSGGQETQYF.

The table lists this clone with a few counts. The chain is built from TRBV4-3 and TRBJ2-1; no definite D call. V gave up 1 base and J gave up 8 bases, with 15 bases separating them. The CDR3 has 15 residues. CDR1 and CDR2 from the germline V gene are LGHNA and YSLEER. The CDR3 protein is CASSQGSVSGDEQFF. CDR3 nucleotide sequence: TGCGCCAGCAGCCAAGGGTCAGTATCAGGCGATGAGCAGTTCTTC.

The V call is TRBV6-5, the J call TRBJ2-5, with D tentatively TRBD2 (5 bases). The better agreement between TRBJ2-7 and the DNA end casts doubt on the J call. The germline V gene has CDR1 MNHEY and CDR2 SVGAGI. CDR3 size: 13 residues. The CDR3 sequence is CASSDYRGNEQYF. The CDR3, as DNA: TGTGCCAGCAGCGATTACCGGGGAAACGAGCAGTACTTC.

The gene calls are TRBV7-9 and TRBJ2-7; D unclear. The length of the CDR3 is 11 residues. Trimming pared 4 bases from V and 9 bases from J, leaving 10 bases between. Germline CDR1 and CDR2: SEHNR and FQNEAQ (reference sequence). The CDR3 nucleotides are TGTGCCAGCAGCTCTTCTACCTCGCAGTACTTC. This encodes CASSSSTSQYF.

The chain couples TRBV7-2 to TRBJ1-1; D is perhaps TRBD1 (5 bases). CDR3 length equals 13 residues. Germline assignment: CDR1 SGHTA and CDR2 FQGNSA. Deletions cut 2 bases from V and 1 base from J, with 5 bases between. The CDR3 nucleotides are TGTGCCAGCAGCTTAAGGGGGAACACTGAAGCTTTCTTT. Translating gives CASSLRGNTEAFF.

This chain links TRBV10-3 with TRBJ2-2; 8 bases align to TRBD2. V trimming: 5 bases; J trimming: 0 bases; junction bases outside the gene matches: 2. Germline V lookup: CDR1 ENHRY, CDR2 SYGVKD. The CDR3 is made up of 15 amino acids. CDR3: CAISMGLANTGELFF. The CDR3 nucleotides read TGTGCCATCAGTATGGGACTAGCGAACACCGGGGAGCTGTTTTTT.

The chain recombines TRBV14 with TRBJ2-7; no definite D call. The CDR3 has 13 residues. V dropped 1 base and J dropped 5 bases, with 9 bases sitting between them. Germline V gives CDR1 SGHDN, CDR2 FVKESK. This CDR3 reads CASSQVSFHEQYF. DNA of the CDR3: TGTGCCAGCAGCCAAGTTAGCTTCCACGAGCAGTACTTC.

The chain uses TRBV6-1 and TRBJ1-1; TRBD1 is a possible D gene (6 bases). CDR1 and CDR2 from the germline V gene are MNHNS and SASEGT. With 6 bases removed from V and 0 bases from J, the gap between germline ends came to 8 bases. The CDR3 runs 13 residues. CDR3 DNA: TGTGCCAGCAGCACAGGGATGAACACTGAAGCTTTCTTT. It encodes CASSTGMNTEAFF.

The V and J genes are TRBV2 and TRBJ2-3; 13 nucleotides match TRBD2. Germline trimming cut 5 bases from V and 6 bases from J; bases unmatched to any gene: 8. The CDR3 has 16 residues. CDR1 is SNHLY and CDR2 is FYNNEI in the germline V gene. CDR3 nucleotides: TGTGCCAGCAGTCGCGGACTAGCGGGAGTCATGGATACGCAGTATTTT. Protein sequence: CASSRGLAGVMDTQYF. The complete variable domain, with remaining parts taken from reference TRBV2 and TRBJ2-3, reads EPEVTQTPSHQVTQMGQEVILRCVPISNHLYFYWYRQILGQKVEFLVSFYNNEISEKSEIFDDQFSVERPDGSNFTLKIRSTKLEDSAMYFCASSRGLAGVMDTQYFGPGTRLTVL.

Only a few counts were recorded for this clone. The chain couples TRBV30 to TRBJ1-2; TRBD1 is a possible D gene (5 bases). The CDR3 has 13 residues. Germline V lookup: CDR1 GTSNPN, CDR2 SVGIG (reference sequence). Trimming took off 2 bases at V and 5 bases at J, with 12 bases between the two ends. CDR3 sequence reads: CAWSNGGLYGYTF. CDR3 bases: TGTGCCTGGAGTAATGGGGGATTGTATGGCTACACCTTC.

This chain links TRBV11-3 with TRBJ2-7; 13 bases are a match to TRBD2. This CDR3 has 16 residues. V shed 4 bases, J shed 2 bases, and the junction held 5 bases outside the gene matches. Germline CDR1 is SGHNT and CDR2 is YENEEA. The CDR3 DNA follows: TGTGCCAGCAGCTCCGGACTAGCGGGAGATCCCTACGAGCAGTACTTC. This encodes CASSSGLAGDPYEQYF.

The chain combines TRBV6-4 with TRBJ1-3, with D maybe TRBD1 (6 bases). In germline, CDR1 is MRHNA, CDR2 SNTAGT. CDR3 length: 16 amino acids. Trimming removed 2 bases from V and 0 bases from J, with 11 bases in between. The CDR3 DNA follows: TGTGCCAGCAGTGACGCTAGGGGGGGCTCTGGAAACACCATATATTTT. It specifies CASSDARGGSGNTIYF.

There are a few counts of this clone. V and J are TRBV29-1 and TRBJ1-1; D gene uncertain. The length of the CDR3 is 10 residues. Germline V gene data show CDR1 as SQVTM and CDR2 as ANQGSEA. Trimming cost V 6 bases and J 8 bases, with 10 bases left between them. The DNA of the CDR3 is TGCAGCGTGGCAAGGCTCGAAGCTTTCTTT. The encoded protein is CSVARLEAFF.

The V gene is TRBV5-6, the J gene TRBJ1-5; D might be TRBD1 (5 bases). Trimming removed 1 base from V and 6 bases from J, with 17 bases in between. The CDR3 consists of 16 residues. Per the germline V gene, CDR1 is SGHDT and CDR2 is YYEEEE. CDR3 DNA: TGTGCCAGCAGCTTGTGGTTGTCAGGGTTTGTTCAGCCCCAGCATTTT. Translating it yields CASSLWLSGFVQPQHF.

The chain recombines TRBV5-1 with TRBJ1-1, with D perhaps matching TRBD1 (5 bases). There are 15 residues in the CDR3. CDR1 and CDR2 from the germline V gene are SGHRS and YFSETQ. The germline V and J ends were trimmed by 4 bases and 0 bases, with 13 bases remaining between them. For the CDR3, the DNA is TGCGCCAGCAGCCCGTTGGGGCTCATGAACACTGAAGCTTTCTTT. Amino acids: CASSPLGLMNTEAFF.

This chain joins TRBV5-1 and TRBJ2-2; 7 positions agree with TRBD2. Looked up from germline, CDR1 is SGHRS and CDR2 is YFSETQ. J was trimmed by 6 bases and V by 4 bases; bases with no gene match: 0. The CDR3 length is 12 residues. Here the CDR3 DNA reads TGCGCCAGCAGCCGGGGGGCCGGGGAGCTGTTTTTT. As protein: CASSRGAGELFF.

The CDR3: CASSPDPGTSGADTQYF. CDR3 sequence (DNA): TGTGCCAGTAGCCCGGACCCTGGGACTAGCGGGGCAGATACGCAGTATTTT. The genes are TRBV19 and TRBJ2-3; 13 positions agree with TRBD2. Germline-derived CDR1 and CDR2 are LNHDA and SQIVND (reference sequence). V was clipped by 6 bases and J by 4 bases; unmatched bases: 10. The CDR3 extends over 17 amino acids.

CDR3 residues: CASSSPDRDLQETQYF. The CDR3 DNA sequence: TGTGCCAGCAGCTCGCCGGACAGGGACCTACAAGAGACCCAGTACTTC. The chain is built from TRBV7-8 and TRBJ2-5; 8 nucleotides line up with TRBD1. This CDR3 has 16 amino acids. Germline loops: CDR1 SGHVS, CDR2 FQNEAQ. J lost 2 bases, V lost 4 bases, and 9 bases had no gene match.

The chain has TRBV29-1 and TRBJ1-1, with unresolved D. Germline V CDR1 and CDR2: SQVTM, ANQGSEA. The CDR3 is 13 residues long. Trimming took 3 bases from V and 4 from J, leaving 12 bases between them. The CDR3 sequence: CSVDAPRITEAFF. DNA for the CDR3: TGCAGCGTTGATGCCCCCCGTATCACTGAAGCTTTCTTT.

This clone appeared a few times. The rearrangement uses TRBV11-3 and TRBJ2-5; 9 bases fit TRBD1. Germline loops: CDR1 SGHNT, CDR2 YENEEA. V gave up 4 bases and J gave up 5 bases; unmatched junction bases: 11. The CDR3 covers 16 residues. CDR3 sequence reads: CASSYRDRATEETQYF. DNA for the CDR3: TGTGCCAGCAGCTACCGGGACAGGGCGACCGAGGAGACCCAGTACTTC.

This chain links TRBV27 with TRBJ1-6; weak D call: TRBD1 (5 bases). V shed 3 bases and J shed 8 bases, with 14 bases lying between them. The V gene's germline CDR1 is MNHEY and CDR2 SMNVEV (reference sequence). The CDR3 is 15 amino acids. DNA for the CDR3: TGTGCCAGCAGTTTGACACCCGAGGGGTATTCACCCCTCCACTTT. This encodes CASSLTPEGYSPLHF.

The genes are TRBV5-1 and TRBJ2-1, with 11 positions matching TRBD2. Germline trimming cut 4 bases from V and 5 bases from J; bases unmatched to any gene: 5. The CDR3 contains 15 residues. Germline CDR1 SGHRS, CDR2 YFSETQ. CDR3 residues: CASSPSTSGDNEQFF. The CDR3 bases are TGCGCCAGCAGCCCGTCGACTAGCGGGGACAATGAGCAGTTCTTC.

This sequence joins TRBV5-1 and TRBJ1-6; D gene unclear. V lost 1 base and J 7 bases, leaving 6 bases between the germline ends. This CDR3 spans 13 amino acids. The germline gives CDR1 SGHRS, CDR2 YFSETQ. The CDR3 coding sequence is TGCGCCAGCAGCTTGTCCCAGAATTCACCCCTCCACTTT. It codes for CASSLSQNSPLHF.

This chain uses TRBV11-3 with TRBJ1-1; D is unresolved. Trimming cost V 1 base and J 7 bases, with 7 bases left between them. The CDR3 extends over 12 amino acids. Germline V CDR1 and CDR2: SGHNT, YENEEA. As DNA, the CDR3 is TGTGCCAGCAGCTTAGGGTCGGGTGAAGCTTTCTTT. This sequence encodes CASSLGSGEAFF.

The chain carries TRBV5-4 and TRBJ1-1; D might be TRBD1 (6 bases). CDR1 SGHNT and CDR2 YYREEE come from the germline V gene (reference sequence). Trimming left V 5 bases short and J 3 bases short, with 20 bases between. CDR3 length: 16 amino acids. The CDR3 DNA reads TGTGCCAGCAGACCCCCCGGGGGCAAATGGGACACTGAAGCTTTCTTT. Encoded protein: CASRPPGGKWDTEAFF.

The chain joins TRBV10-2 to TRBJ1-2, with TRBD1 identical over 10 bases. This CDR3 spans 13 amino acids. The V segment lost 6 bases and the J segment 8 bases; nucleotides outside the gene matches: 6. Germline V gene sequence: CDR1 WSHSY, CDR2 SAAADI. The CDR3 sequence is CASRVTGGDGYTF. For the CDR3, the DNA is TGCGCCAGCAGAGTGACAGGGGGCGACGGCTACACCTTC.

V gene TRBV6-6 combines with J gene TRBJ1-4; weak D call: TRBD1 (6 bases). Germline lookup yields CDR1 MNHNY and CDR2 SVGAGI (reference sequence). V lost 6 bases and J lost 5, with 13 bases in between. This CDR3 spans 14 amino acids. CDR3 protein: CASRNRQGNEKLFF. CDR3 bases: TGTGCCAGCAGGAACCGCCAGGGGAATGAAAAACTGTTTTTT.

The V and J genes are TRBV30 and TRBJ1-5, with 10 bases lining up with TRBD1. The V segment lost 1 base and the J segment 5 bases; nucleotides outside the gene matches: 2. The CDR3 runs 14 residues. The V gene's germline CDR1 is GTSNPN and CDR2 SVGIG (reference sequence). CDR3 nucleotide sequence: TGTGCCTGGAGTGCCGGGACAGGGGATCAGCCCCAGCATTTT. This sequence encodes CAWSAGTGDQPQHF.